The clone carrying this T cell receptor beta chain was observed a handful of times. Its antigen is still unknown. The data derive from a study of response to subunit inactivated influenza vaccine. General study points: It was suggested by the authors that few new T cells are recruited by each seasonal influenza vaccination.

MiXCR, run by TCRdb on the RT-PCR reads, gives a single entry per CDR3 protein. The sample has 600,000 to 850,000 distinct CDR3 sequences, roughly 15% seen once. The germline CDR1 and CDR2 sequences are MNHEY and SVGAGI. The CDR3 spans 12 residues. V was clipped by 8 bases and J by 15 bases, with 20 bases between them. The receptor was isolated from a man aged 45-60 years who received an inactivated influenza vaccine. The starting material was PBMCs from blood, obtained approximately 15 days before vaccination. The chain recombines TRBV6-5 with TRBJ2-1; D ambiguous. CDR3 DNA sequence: TGTGCCAGCGGAACCCGGCCCCACGGCAGGTTCTTC. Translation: CASGTRPHGRFF.